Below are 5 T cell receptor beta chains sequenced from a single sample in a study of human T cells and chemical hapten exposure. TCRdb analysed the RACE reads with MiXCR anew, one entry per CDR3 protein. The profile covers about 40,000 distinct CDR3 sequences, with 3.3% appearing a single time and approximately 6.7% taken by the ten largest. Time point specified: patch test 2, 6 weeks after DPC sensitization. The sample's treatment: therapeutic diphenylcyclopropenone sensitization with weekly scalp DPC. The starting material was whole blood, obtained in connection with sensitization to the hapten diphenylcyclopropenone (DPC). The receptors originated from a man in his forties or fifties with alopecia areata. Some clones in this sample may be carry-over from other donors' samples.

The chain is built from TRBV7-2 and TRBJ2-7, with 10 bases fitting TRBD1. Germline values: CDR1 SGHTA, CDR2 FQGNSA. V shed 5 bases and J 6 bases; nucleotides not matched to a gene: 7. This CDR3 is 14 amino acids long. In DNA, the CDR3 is TGTGCCAGCAGCAAAAGGGACAGGGGATCCGAGCAGTACTTC. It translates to CASSKRDRGSEQYF.

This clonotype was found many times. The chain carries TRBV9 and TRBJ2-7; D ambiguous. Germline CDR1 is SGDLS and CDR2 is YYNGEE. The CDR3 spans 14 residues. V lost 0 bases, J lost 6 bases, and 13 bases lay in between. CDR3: CASSVATENAEQYF. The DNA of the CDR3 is TGTGCCAGCAGCGTAGCTACTGAGAATGCCGAGCAGTACTTC. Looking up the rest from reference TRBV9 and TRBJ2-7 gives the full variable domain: DSGVTQTPKHLITATGQRVTLRCSPRSGDLSVYWYQQSLDQGLQFLIQYYNGEERAKGNILERFSAQQFPDLHSELNLSSLELGDSALYFCASSVATENAEQYFGPGTRLTVT.

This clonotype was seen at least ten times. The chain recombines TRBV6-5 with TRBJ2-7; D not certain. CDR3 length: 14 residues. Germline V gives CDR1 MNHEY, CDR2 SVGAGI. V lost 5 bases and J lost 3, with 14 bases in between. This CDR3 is CASSHALENYEQYF. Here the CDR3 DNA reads TGTGCCAGCAGTCACGCCCTAGAGAACTACGAGCAGTACTTC.

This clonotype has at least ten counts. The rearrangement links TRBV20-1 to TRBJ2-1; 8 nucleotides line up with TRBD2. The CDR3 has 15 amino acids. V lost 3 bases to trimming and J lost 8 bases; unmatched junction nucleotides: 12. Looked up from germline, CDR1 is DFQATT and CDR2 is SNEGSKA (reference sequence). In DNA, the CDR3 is TGCAGTGCTAGGAATAGCGGGACGGGGTTAGATGAGCAGTTCTTC. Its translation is CSARNSGTGLDEQFF.

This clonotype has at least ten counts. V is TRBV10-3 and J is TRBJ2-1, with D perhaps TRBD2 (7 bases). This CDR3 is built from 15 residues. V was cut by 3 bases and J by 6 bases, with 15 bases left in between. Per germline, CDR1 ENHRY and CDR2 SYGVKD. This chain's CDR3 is CAISDPREGGNEQFF. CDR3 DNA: TGTGCCATCAGTGATCCGAGGGAGGGGGGCAATGAGCAGTTCTTC.